The text below deals with one TCR beta chain. The source of the sample is a study of shared clonotypes between healthy human individuals. Profiled with immunoSEQ multiplex PCR; TCRdb holds only in-frame clones, not every one. The sample holds nearly 2 million clones, roughly 94% seen once. Positively selected for CCR7, the CD45RO-negative cells used as naive CD8 cells excluded terminally differentiated effector memory CD45RA+ cells. Sequenced material: naive CD8+ T cells sorted from blood. The sequence was collected from a man between 18 and 35 years old in good health.

CDR3 nucleotides: TGCGCCAGCAGCTTGGGAGGGCCTAGCGAGCAGTACTTC. The encoded protein is CASSLGGPSEQYF. The chain uses TRBV5-1 and TRBJ2-7, with a tentative D call TRBD2 (5 bases). In germline, CDR1 is SGHRS, CDR2 YFSETQ. The V gene lost 0 bases and the J gene lost 6 bases, with 10 bases spanning the gap. The CDR3 runs 13 residues.